A selection of T cell receptor beta chains follows, all from one sample in a study of T cells in Graves' hyperthyroidism and ophthalmopathy. TCRdb re-called the multiplex PCR reads with MiXCR, one entry per CDR3 protein. The table lists fewer than 700,000 distinct CDR3 sequences, 15% to 20% of them singletons. Sequencing was performed on blood. The receptors shown here come from a woman aged 25 to 45 with Graves' hyperthyroidism. Each CDR3 is given without its conserved first and last residue.

V	J	CDR3
TRBV6-1	TRBJ2-2	ASKSGPVRGGELF
TRBV6-1	TRBJ1-1	ASSSGLSNTEAF
TRBV3-1	TRBJ2-7	ASSQSIQGIHYEQY
TRBV20-1	TRBJ2-3	SAWGSGRAGIDTQY
TRBV6-1	TRBJ1-2	ASLTGLLPYGYT
TRBV28	TRBJ2-1	ASSLGQQF
TRBV27	TRBJ2-5	ASSLLYTTGGRETQY
TRBV27	TRBJ2-1	ASTLSGSYNEQF
TRBV2	TRBJ2-3	ASSFDRSTDTQY
TRBV7-9	TRBJ2-3	ASSDGPRRDTQY
TRBV12-3/TRBV12-4	TRBJ2-5	ASSRGDRGQETQY
TRBV11-2	TRBJ2-7	ASSLYEQY
TRBV12-3/TRBV12-4	TRBJ2-3	ASSRLHSTDTQY
TRBV2	TRBJ2-7	ASSPGLAQSKQY
TRBV5-1	TRBJ2-7	ASRRSPSPVDEQY
TRBV6-1	TRBJ1-1	ASSDGTLNTEAF
TRBV5-1	TRBJ2-2	ASSAGRPRDFFGELF
TRBV7-8	TRBJ2-7	ASSLGLAGGPGGEQY
TRBV11-2	TRBJ1-1	ASSIDRSVAF
TRBV7-8	TRBJ2-2	ASSRSGAGGPWELF
TRBV19	TRBJ1-1	ASSMGVGGTSTEAF
TRBV3-1	TRBJ2-5	ASSQGYGGWETQY
TRBV2	TRBJ2-1	ASSEGQGWDEQF
TRBV5-1	TRBJ1-2	ASSLSRRDYGYT
TRBV5-1	TRBJ1-1	ASSSQGQSSEAF
TRBV5-4	TRBJ2-1	ASSTGTRVYNEQF
TRBV9	TRBJ1-2	ASSVVQGGYT
TRBV28	TRBJ1-2	ASSFGGGGGDGYT
TRBV12-3/TRBV12-4	TRBJ1-5	ASSSRDRGQPQH
TRBV9	TRBJ2-1	ASSVVRTAVYNEQF
TRBV3-1	TRBJ1-2	ASSQEGVRGNGYT
TRBV11-1	TRBJ2-1	ASSLMNATGLFNEQF
TRBV7-9	TRBJ2-1	ASSHPTGGLAGYNEQF
TRBV24-1	TRBJ2-1	ATSDLPLAGAGNEQF
TRBV7-2	TRBJ2-5	ASSGQGSGAETQY
TRBV27	TRBJ1-5	AIGRYSNQPQH
TRBV10-3	TRBJ1-1	AITDGFTMNTEAF
TRBV20-1	TRBJ1-2	SAVDRDRMNGYT
TRBV2	TRBJ1-5	ASREPRSRGYQPQH
TRBV20-1	TRBJ2-3	SARLLAGVQEGTDTQY
TRBV12-3/TRBV12-4	TRBJ2-7	ASSLAGLREQY
TRBV11-2	TRBJ1-6	ASSLFDTNSPLH
TRBV5-1	TRBJ2-1	ASRRTSGYTYNEQF
TRBV7-9	TRBJ2-1	ASSRGQASSYNEQF
TRBV9	TRBJ1-2	ASSVGSTGQDYGYT